The 30 T cell receptor beta chains presented below share a single source sample, sequenced in a study of OX40 agonist ivuxolimab in advanced cancers. Using immunoSEQ multiplex PCR, the repertoire was profiled, and TCRdb retains in-frame clones only, with some absent. Counted here are approximately 60,000 clones, about four fifths occurring once; the ten biggest clones make up 27%. Source: CD4+ or CD8+ T cells sorted from blood, taken in a trial of the OX40 agonist ivuxolimab. All receptors come from an adult with an advanced solid tumor such as melanoma, head and neck, liver or kidney cancer.

As to this clone: The sample has other DNA sequences that encode this CDR3 too. The J gene is TRBJ1-2, the V gene TRBV28; 7 positions agree with TRBD1. The CDR3 length is 15 residues. CDR1 and CDR2 (germline): MDHEN, SYDVKM. Germline trimming cut 5 bases from V and 0 bases from J; bases unmatched to any gene: 6. DNA for the CDR3: TGTGCCAGCAGTCTCCCCGGGACAGCTAACTATGGCTACACCTTC. Translated, it gives CASSLPGTANYGYTF.

In its sample, this clone was seen once. This chain joins TRBV6-5 and TRBJ2-7; 12 bases align to TRBD2. J lost 7 bases, V lost 6 bases, and 7 bases had no gene match. Germline CDR1 reads MNHEY; CDR2 reads SVGAGI. CDR3 length: 14 residues. CDR3 amino acids: CASSTGLAGPEQYF. CDR3 DNA: TGTGCCAGCAGCACCGGACTAGCGGGGCCAGAGCAGTACTTC.

This chain connects TRBV28 to TRBJ2-6, with D hard to call. V was cut by 6 bases and J by 0 bases, with 9 bases left in between. Looked up from germline, CDR1 is MDHEN and CDR2 is SYDVKM. This CDR3 is built from 15 residues. CDR3 in amino acids: CASSFLFSGANVLTF. The CDR3 DNA reads as TGTGCCAGCAGCTTCCTATTCTCTGGGGCCAACGTCCTGACTTTC.

V and J are TRBV10-3 and TRBJ1-2; D is perhaps TRBD1 (6 bases). V gave up 0 bases and J gave up 8 bases, with 13 bases separating them. Germline lookup yields CDR1 ENHRY and CDR2 SYGVKD. The CDR3 has 14 amino acids. CDR3 in amino acids: CAISESGDTFGYTF. The CDR3 DNA reads TGTGCCATCAGTGAGTCAGGGGACACCTTCGGCTACACCTTC.

The J gene is TRBJ2-6, the V gene TRBV18; possibly TRBD1 for D (6 bases). The CDR3 is 20 residues long. V was cut by 3 bases and J by 0 bases, with 21 bases left in between. Germline CDR1 reads KGHSH; CDR2 reads LQKENI. This chain's CDR3 is CASSPGTPGLTHSGANVLTF. DNA for the CDR3: TGTGCCAGCTCACCGGGGACACCGGGATTAACTCACTCTGGGGCCAACGTCCTGACTTTC.

The chain combines TRBV6-1 with TRBJ1-2; 7 bases fit TRBD1. V gave up 7 bases and J gave up 6 bases; unmatched junction bases: 8. CDR1 MNHNS and CDR2 SASEGT come from the germline V gene. The CDR3 spans 13 residues. CDR3 region: CASMNPTGNGYTF. As DNA, the CDR3 is TGTGCCAGCATGAACCCGACAGGGAATGGCTACACCTTC.

V gene TRBV7-2 combines with J gene TRBJ1-3; D is uncertain. V was pared by 0 bases and J by 0 bases, with 6 bases between. CDR1 and CDR2 from the germline V gene are SGHTA and FQGNSA. This CDR3 comprises 15 residues. The CDR3 sequence: CASSLAGLSGNTIYF. The CDR3 bases are TGTGCCAGCAGCTTAGCAGGCCTCTCTGGAAACACCATATATTTT.

The sample holds a few counts of this clone. V is TRBV2 and J is TRBJ2-3; D assignment may be TRBD1 or TRBD2 (5 bases each). The CDR3 covers 14 residues. Between the trimmed V and J ends, which lost 6 bases and 8 bases, there was a span of 18 bases. Germline CDR1 reads SNHLY; CDR2 reads FYNNEI. The CDR3 DNA follows: TGTGCCAGCAGGGGACCGGGACCACAGGCTACGCAGTATTTT. Translation: CASRGPGPQATQYF.

The chain links TRBV5-1 to TRBJ2-7; TRBD1 or TRBD2 may be the D gene (5 bases each). V was cut by 0 bases and J by 4 bases, with 11 bases left in between. CDR3 length equals 14 residues. The germline gives CDR1 SGHRS, CDR2 YFSETQ. The CDR3 DNA reads TGCGCCAGCAGCTTGGTTGGGGGTTCGTACGAGCAGTACTTC. The encoded protein is CASSLVGGSYEQYF.

The CDR3 loop reads CASSYSGQGYYGYTF. CDR3 nucleotide sequence: TGTGCCAGCAGTTACTCGGGACAGGGATACTATGGCTACACCTTC. The chain couples TRBV6-5 to TRBJ1-2, with 9 bases matching TRBD1. The J segment lost 3 bases and the V segment lost 0 bases, leaving 2 bases of the junction unmatched. The CDR3 covers 15 residues. Germline V gene lookup returns CDR1 MNHEY and CDR2 SVGAGI.

The chain is built from TRBV5-4 and TRBJ2-5; a weak D match, TRBD1 (5 bases). Trimming removed 1 base at V and 5 bases at J, with 9 bases between. Germline V gene lookup returns CDR1 SGHNT and CDR2 YYREEE (reference sequence). This CDR3 comprises 13 residues. CDR3 coding DNA: TGTGCCAGCAGCTTGAGACAGCTGGAGACCCAGTACTTC. Protein product: CASSLRQLETQYF.

V is TRBV27 and J is TRBJ2-1; 10 nucleotides align to TRBD2. The junction had 13 bases not matched to a gene; V was cut back by 11 bases and J by 6 bases. CDR1 and CDR2 (germline): MNHEY, SMNVEV (reference sequence). The CDR3 is 15 amino acids. CDR3 nucleotides: TGTGCCTCTAACGGTCTAGCGGGGGTTTTCAATGAGCAGTTCTTC. Translating gives CASNGLAGVFNEQFF.

The genes are TRBV18 and TRBJ2-1; 9 nucleotides agree with TRBD1. V dropped 4 bases and J dropped 5; count of bases not matched to a gene: 3. In germline, CDR1 is KGHSH, CDR2 LQKENI. This CDR3 contains 14 residues. CDR3 bases: TGTGCCAGCTCACGTGGACAGGGGAACAATGAGCAGTTCTTC. Its translation is CASSRGQGNNEQFF.

The chain links TRBV7-8 to TRBJ2-2; D is perhaps TRBD1 (5 bases). Trimming took 5 bases from V and 1 from J, leaving 8 bases between them. The CDR3 has 14 amino acids. Germline V gives CDR1 SGHVS, CDR2 FQNEAQ. CDR3 region: CASSLTENTGELFF. As DNA, the CDR3 is TGTGCCAGCAGCCTGACAGAGAACACCGGGGAGCTGTTTTTT.

This clone has more than one count but fewer than ten. The rearrangement links TRBV5-3 to TRBJ1-5; D gene uncertain. TRBV5-3 is assigned to the ORF class and has an uncertain function. The CDR3 covers 12 residues. The V end was cut by 4 bases, the J end by 4 bases, with 6 bases between. CDR3 sequence (DNA): TGTGCCAGAAGCAGCGCAAATCAGCCCCAGCATTTT. This sequence encodes CARSSANQPQHF.

The chain links TRBV19 to TRBJ1-1; D remains ambiguous. From germline, CDR1 is LNHDA and CDR2 SQIVND (reference sequence). This CDR3 contains 13 residues. Deletions cut 3 bases from V and 3 bases from J, with 8 bases between. The CDR3 protein is CASSMGVYTEAFF. In DNA, the CDR3 is TGTGCCAGTAGTATGGGTGTGTACACTGAAGCTTTCTTT.

This chain joins TRBV6-1 and TRBJ1-5, with 11 nucleotides matching TRBD1. V shed 3 bases and J 5 bases; nucleotides not matched to a gene: 6. CDR3 length: 16 amino acids. Per germline, CDR1 MNHNS and CDR2 SASEGT. In nucleotides, the CDR3 is TGTGCCAGCAGTGATTCATGGGACAGGGGGTATCAGCCCCAGCATTTT. This translates into CASSDSWDRGYQPQHF.

This rearrangement joins TRBV10-3 to TRBJ1-5; D unresolved. The CDR3 has 14 residues. V was clipped by 4 bases and J by 0 bases, with 7 bases between them. The germline V gene encodes CDR1 ENHRY and CDR2 SYGVKD. CDR3 sequence: CAISGHSSNQPQHF. The DNA of the CDR3 is TGTGCCATCAGTGGACATTCTAGCAATCAGCCCCAGCATTTT.

J is TRBJ2-1 and V is TRBV7-2, with D hard to call. The CDR3 length is 12 residues. Trimming shortened V by 2 bases and J by 5 bases, and 4 bases separated the two germline ends. Germline values: CDR1 SGHTA, CDR2 FQGNSA. This chain's CDR3 is CASSLRDNEQFF. The CDR3 coding sequence is TGTGCCAGCAGCTTAAGGGACAATGAGCAGTTCTTC.

This sequence joins TRBV2 and TRBJ1-4; the D is unclear. Per germline, CDR1 SNHLY and CDR2 FYNNEI. The V gene lost 7 bases and the J gene lost 8 bases, with 14 bases spanning the gap. This CDR3 contains 13 residues. The CDR3 sequence is CASTPDGGEKLFF. CDR3 DNA: TGTGCCAGCACGCCGGATGGAGGAGAAAAACTGTTTTTT.

The chain combines TRBV6-5 with TRBJ1-2; D is undetermined. The V gene's germline CDR1 is MNHEY and CDR2 SVGAGI. The CDR3 contains 12 residues. Deletions cut 5 bases from V and 0 bases from J, with 4 bases between. The CDR3 loop is CASSRANYGYTF. In DNA, the CDR3 is TGTGCCAGCAGTAGGGCTAACTATGGCTACACCTTC.

The rearrangement joins TRBV11-2 to TRBJ1-1; 9 nucleotides line up with TRBD1. The CDR3 runs 14 residues. The V and J ends lost 5 bases and 4 bases, in that order; junction bases with no gene match: 5. Germline-derived CDR1 and CDR2 are SGHAT and FQNNGV. CDR3: CASSKDRGTTEAFF. For the CDR3, the DNA is TGTGCCAGCAGCAAGGACAGGGGAACCACTGAAGCTTTCTTT.

V and J are TRBV15 and TRBJ2-2, with D unclear. Germline loops: CDR1 LNHNV, CDR2 YYDKDF (reference sequence). Trimming cost V 5 bases and J 8 bases, with 15 bases left between them. The CDR3 is 14 residues long. CDR3 in amino acids: CATSPGLSAGELFF. In DNA, the CDR3 is TGTGCCACCAGCCCCGGCCTCTCGGCGGGGGAGCTGTTTTTT.

V and J are TRBV2 and TRBJ2-3, with D possibly being TRBD1 (7 bases). Trimming removed 2 bases from V and 5 bases from J, with 14 bases in between. Germline V lookup: CDR1 SNHLY, CDR2 FYNNEI. The CDR3 sequence is 15 residues long. The CDR3 DNA follows: TGTGCCAGCAGTGAACAGACAGGGCGGGGAGATACGCAGTATTTT. Protein product: CASSEQTGRGDTQYF.

This chain joins TRBV9 and TRBJ1-1; TRBD1 agrees at 9 bases. Losses at the gene ends were 3 bases for V and 1 base for J; bases not matched to a gene: 7. The CDR3 totals 16 residues. CDR1 and CDR2 from the germline V gene are SGDLS and YYNGEE. The CDR3 DNA follows: TGTGCCAGCAGCGAATTTTACAGGGGGCCGAACACTGAAGCTTTCTTT. Translating it yields CASSEFYRGPNTEAFF.

This clone came up a few times. The chain carries TRBV6-6 and TRBJ1-4; D gene unclear. V lost 7 bases and J lost 3, with 9 bases in between. CDR1 is MNHNY and CDR2 is SVGAGI in the germline V gene (reference sequence). CDR3 length equals 13 residues. CDR3 protein: CASTPTPNEKLFF. The CDR3 DNA is TGTGCCAGCACCCCTACCCCTAATGAAAAACTGTTTTTT.

The sample holds a few counts of this clone. The gene calls are TRBV30 and TRBJ1-2, with D possibly TRBD1 on 5 matching bases. The CDR3 contains 15 residues. Germline V gene sequence: CDR1 GTSNPN, CDR2 SVGIG (reference sequence). The ends were cut back, 7 bases at V and 3 bases at J, with 21 bases in the middle. The CDR3 region is CAYNPGTVRHYGYTF. The CDR3 bases are TGTGCCTACAACCCGGGGACCGTAAGGCACTATGGCTACACCTTC.

The V and J genes are TRBV5-1 and TRBJ1-2, with D possibly being TRBD1 (5 bases). V lost 4 bases to trimming and J lost 1 base, with 14 bases between them. There are 15 residues in the CDR3. Germline V gives CDR1 SGHRS, CDR2 YFSETQ. The CDR3 bases are TGCGCCAGCAGCCCCCAGGGTTGGGATAACTATGGCTACACCTTC. Translation gives CASSPQGWDNYGYTF.

This clone was detected only a few times. J is TRBJ1-2 and V is TRBV5-1; D ambiguous. CDR1 and CDR2 (germline): SGHRS, YFSETQ. V was cut by 1 base and J by 8 bases, with 12 bases left in between. The CDR3 has 13 amino acids. The CDR3 is CASSLRTDGGYTF. As DNA, the CDR3 is TGCGCCAGCAGCTTGCGGACCGACGGAGGCTACACCTTC. Using reference TRBV5-1 and TRBJ1-2 for the parts outside the CDR3, the full variable domain is KAGVTQTPRYLIKTRGQQVTLSCSPISGHRSVSWYQQTPGQGLQFLFEYFSETQRNKGNFPGRFSGRQFSNSRSEMNVSTLELGDSALYLCASSLRTDGGYTFGSGTRLTVV.

This sequence joins TRBV6-1 and TRBJ2-5; TRBD1 agrees at 7 bases. The CDR3 totals 14 residues. Germline trimming cut 6 bases from V and 9 bases from J; bases unmatched to any gene: 13. Germline V lookup: CDR1 MNHNS, CDR2 SASEGT. The CDR3 region has the DNA TGTGCCAGCAGCTACAGGGGTAATGGAGAACCCCAGTACTTC. Amino acids: CASSYRGNGEPQYF.